The T cell receptor beta chain under discussion was sequenced for a study of cytomegalovirus exposure and HLA in healthy donors. Whole-study findings and limits: It emerged from a later analysis that several of the most significant clusters appeared to be linked to common viral pathogens. A cluster of highly shared sequence variants was likely a sequencing artifact. A few chains linked to CMV were shown in vitro to be specific for CMV antigens. The study found most TCR sequences rare, yet found some public TCRs in many donors.

The CDR3 is 12 amino acids. Looked up from germline, CDR1 is LNHDA and CDR2 is SQIVND (reference sequence). V was clipped by 6 bases and J by 1 base, with 6 bases between them. Comments on this clone: Antigen specificity is unknown.

The PCR made use of 60 Vbeta and 13 Jbeta primers. Sequenced by immunoSEQ multiplex PCR; TCRdb stores in-frame clones only, minus some. The table records 70,000 or so clones, about 61% of them present only once. The sequence was collected from a woman between 45 and 65 years old in good health and CMV-seronegative. The sequencing input was PBMCs. V usage is TRBV19 and J usage is TRBJ1-1; D gene uncertain. CDR3 amino acids: CASRAQNTEAFF. CDR3 DNA: TGTGCCAGTAGGGCACAGAACACTGAAGCTTTCTTT.